The 15 T cell receptor beta chains reported below all come from one sample, sequenced in a study of blood T cells in healthy people across ages. For the second PCR, which ran for about 6 to 12 cycles, a sample-barcoded 5' primer and a J-beta primer mix were used. Each CDR3 protein gets one entry after TCRdb re-called the 5' RACE reads with MiXCR. This sample carries some 1.5 million distinct CDR3 sequences, about 42% of them seen once, and the ten largest clones take 4%. Input material: blood. These receptors were taken from a woman under 30 in good health.

This rearrangement joins TRBV27 to TRBJ2-1; D gene unclear. The CDR3 totals 13 residues. Trimming removed 5 bases at V and 7 bases at J, with 12 bases between. CDR1 MNHEY and CDR2 SMNVEV come from the germline V gene (reference sequence). As DNA, the CDR3 is TGTGCCAGCAGTGTGATAGTGGGAAATGAGCAGTTCTTC. Its protein product is CASSVIVGNEQFF.

This clonotype was seen a few times. The chain employs TRBV20-1 and TRBJ2-5, with D perhaps matching TRBD2 (6 bases). The V and J ends lost 5 bases and 0 bases respectively, with 16 bases between them. The CDR3 spans 15 residues. Germline CDR1 is DFQATT and CDR2 is SNEGSKA (reference sequence). The CDR3 nucleotides read TGCAGTGCTGGGCCCGGGACTCATTACCAAGAGACCCAGTACTTC. It specifies CSAGPGTHYQETQYF.

The chain recombines TRBV28 with TRBJ1-5; 10 bases align to TRBD1. Germline V gene data show CDR1 as MDHEN and CDR2 as SYDVKM. The trim removed 6 bases at V and 1 base at J, leaving 12 bases unmatched. The CDR3 consists of 18 residues. This chain's CDR3 is CASRAGDRGAQSNQPQHF. CDR3 DNA sequence: TGTGCCAGCAGGGCCGGGGACAGGGGCGCCCAAAGCAATCAGCCCCAGCATTTT.

This chain joins TRBV28 and TRBJ2-5; D is possibly TRBD2 (6 bases). The end of the DNA is better explained by TRBJ2-7, so the J call may be wrong. This CDR3 region has 13 residues. The V gene's germline CDR1 is MDHEN and CDR2 SYDVKM. CDR3 sequence reads: CASSLFRGTEQYF. The CDR3 nucleotides read TGTGCCAGCAGTTTATTCCGGGGGACCGAGCAGTACTTC.

The J gene is TRBJ1-4, the V gene TRBV20-1, with D perhaps matching TRBD1 (5 bases). Between the trimmed V and J ends, which lost 0 bases and 3 bases, there was a span of 11 bases. The CDR3 is 15 residues long. Germline CDR1 DFQATT, CDR2 SNEGSKA (reference sequence). The CDR3 DNA reads TGCAGTGCTAGAGATCCTCGGGGGTCTAATGAAAAACTGTTTTTT. Its translation: CSARDPRGSNEKLFF.

CDR3 coding DNA: TGTGCCAGCAGTTCCCCCCCGACAGGGGCCGAGGGCTACACCTTC. Residues: CASSSPPTGAEGYTF. The rearrangement joins TRBV6-5 to TRBJ1-2, with 8 bases matching TRBD1. V was pared by 4 bases and J by 8 bases, with 12 bases of the junction left unmatched. Germline CDR1 is MNHEY and CDR2 is SVGAGI. The CDR3 contains 15 residues.

This chain joins TRBV10-3 and TRBJ2-5; no definite D call. Germline V gene lookup returns CDR1 ENHRY and CDR2 SYGVKD. V was shortened by 2 bases and J by 11 bases, with 6 bases between the two germline ends. The CDR3 is 10 residues long. In DNA, the CDR3 is TGTGCCATCAGTGAGAAGGGTCAGTACTTC. Its protein is CAISEKGQYF.

This clonotype was found a few times. This chain joins TRBV29-1 and TRBJ1-2; TRBD1 aligns across 8 bases. CDR1 and CDR2 from the germline V gene are SQVTM and ANQGSEA. The ends lost 4 bases at V and 5 bases at J; junction bases unmatched: 12. The CDR3 contains 15 residues. In DNA form, the CDR3 reads TGCAGCGTTGGAGGGAATACAGGGGGATCGTATGGCTACACCTTC. Translation: CSVGGNTGGSYGYTF.

This clonotype was observed a handful of times. The chain carries TRBV4-1 and TRBJ2-5; no clear D. The CDR3 is 13 residues long. Per the germline V gene, CDR1 is MGHRA and CDR2 is YSYEKL. V lost 10 bases and J lost 1, with 13 bases in between. CDR3 in DNA: TGCGCCACCTCAACACATCTCCAAGAGACCCAGTACTTC. Translated, it gives CATSTHLQETQYF.

J is TRBJ2-1 and V is TRBV6-5; TRBD1 matches at 8 bases. V was clipped by 5 bases and J by 7 bases; unmatched bases: 4. CDR3 length: 13 amino acids. Per the germline V gene, CDR1 is MNHEY and CDR2 is SVGAGI. The CDR3 is CASSPWTGNEQFF. The CDR3, as DNA: TGTGCCAGCAGTCCGTGGACAGGGAATGAGCAGTTCTTC.

V gene TRBV7-9 combines with J gene TRBJ1-1, with D possibly matching TRBD1 (6 bases). Germline assignment: CDR1 SEHNR and CDR2 FQNEAQ (reference sequence). This CDR3 is 16 amino acids long. V was cut by 1 base and J by 4 bases, with 16 bases left in between. In nucleotides, the CDR3 is TGTGCCAGCAGCTTAGTAAGAGGGAAGGGGGGCACTGAAGCTTTCTTT. Its protein is CASSLVRGKGGTEAFF.

As to this clonotype: Compared with germline, one end of the junction differs, possibly owing to a read error. V gene TRBV6-6 combines with J gene TRBJ1-5, with TRBD1 matching over 7 bases. CDR3 length: 16 residues. Germline-derived CDR1 and CDR2 are MNHNY and SVGAGI (reference sequence). The CDR3 DNA reads as TGTGCCAGCAGCCAGGACAGGTTCACCCGCAATCGGCCCCAGCATTTT. The encoded protein is CASSQDRFTRNRPQHF.

This clonotype was counted a few times. The CDR3 sequence is CASSPHRANYGYTF. CDR3 DNA sequence: TGTGCCAGCAGCCCTCACAGGGCCAATTATGGCTACACCTTC. The chain employs TRBV7-9 and TRBJ1-2; perhaps TRBD1 as D (6 bases). CDR1 and CDR2 (germline): SEHNR, FQNEAQ (reference sequence). V was clipped by 5 bases and J by 5 bases, with 15 bases between them. This CDR3 has 14 amino acids.

This clonotype appeared once. V is TRBV20-1 and J is TRBJ2-1; the match to TRBD2 covers 10 bases. The CDR3 is made up of 17 amino acids. The germline V gene has CDR1 DFQATT and CDR2 SNEGSKA (reference sequence). V lost 6 bases and J lost 3; bases outside the gene matches: 14. The CDR3 loop is CSALDGERGGGYNEQFF. The DNA of the CDR3 is TGCAGTGCCCTGGACGGGGAGCGGGGGGGCGGCTACAATGAGCAGTTCTTC.

The chain employs TRBV4-2 and TRBJ2-7, with 8 bases that match TRBD2. With V trimmed by 1 base and J by 1 base, 6 bases remained unmatched. CDR3 length equals 16 residues. Looked up from germline, CDR1 is LGHNA and CDR2 is YNFKEQ. This CDR3 is CASSQVAGRGSYEQYF. For the CDR3, the DNA is TGTGCCAGCAGCCAAGTCGCCGGGAGGGGGTCCTACGAGCAGTACTTC.